These 27 T cell receptor beta chains originate from one sample sequenced in a study of blood T cell repertoires in COVID-19. Clones were read by immunoSEQ multiplex PCR, and TCRdb kept only the in-frame ones, dropping some. The sample carries 150,000 to 200,000 clones, approximately 80% recorded once. Source material: peripheral blood. The receptors were gathered from a woman aged 40 to 55 with COVID-19, enrolled during active disease.

V is TRBV28 and J is TRBJ2-1; 14 nucleotides line up with TRBD2. Germline V CDR1 and CDR2: MDHEN, SYDVKM. CDR3 length equals 16 residues. V dropped 6 bases and J dropped 4; count of bases not matched to a gene: 5. CDR3 sequence: CASSLGLAGAYNEQFF. The DNA of the CDR3 is TGTGCCAGCAGCCTGGGACTAGCGGGAGCGTACAATGAGCAGTTCTTC.

The V and J genes are TRBV6-5 and TRBJ1-6; TRBD1 matches at 9 bases. Trimming removed 6 bases from V and 9 bases from J; junction bases left unmatched: 3. Germline lookup yields CDR1 MNHEY and CDR2 SVGAGI. The CDR3 is 13 residues long. CDR3 sequence reads: CASRGQGPSPLHF. CDR3 sequence (DNA): TGTGCCAGCAGGGGACAGGGCCCTTCACCCCTCCACTTT.

The CDR3, as DNA: TGTGCCAGCAGCGTGGAGGGACAGGGTGGGAATGAGCAGTTCTTC. Encoded protein: CASSVEGQGGNEQFF. The chain joins TRBV9 to TRBJ2-1; 9 bases map to TRBD1. Germline values: CDR1 SGDLS, CDR2 YYNGEE. The CDR3 runs 15 residues. With 2 bases clipped from V and 7 bases from J, the junction kept 7 bases outside the gene matches.

The V gene is TRBV3-1 (or the pseudogene TRBV3-2), the J gene TRBJ2-3; 8 positions agree with TRBD2. The CDR3 loop spans 14 amino acids. V gave up 4 bases and J gave up 4 bases; unmatched junction bases: 4. Germline CDR1 reads LGHDT; CDR2 reads YNNKEL (reference sequence). The DNA for the CDR3 is TGTGCCAGCAGCCCCGGACTAGCCTCAGATACGCAGTATTTT. This gives the protein CASSPGLASDTQYF.

The rearrangement joins TRBV4-2 to TRBJ2-3; tentative D call: TRBD2 (6 bases). Trimming removed 5 bases at V and 0 bases at J, with 15 bases between. The CDR3 sequence is 16 residues long. Germline CDR1 and CDR2: LGHNA and YNFKEQ. The chain's CDR3 is CASSTRDSKSTDTQYF. CDR3 coding DNA: TGTGCCAGCAGCACCCGGGACTCAAAGAGCACAGATACGCAGTATTTT.

V gene TRBV6-5 combines with J gene TRBJ1-5; TRBD1 matches at 8 bases. The CDR3 sequence is 14 residues long. Trimming removed 6 bases from V and 5 bases from J; junction bases left unmatched: 6. Germline V lookup: CDR1 MNHEY, CDR2 SVGAGI. CDR3 protein: CASRSSQGDQPQHF. CDR3 coding DNA: TGTGCCAGCAGGTCATCACAGGGGGATCAGCCCCAGCATTTT.

This chain joins TRBV5-6 and TRBJ2-7; possibly TRBD2 for D (5 bases). Trimming left V 2 bases short and J 4 bases short, with 16 bases between. Germline V gene lookup returns CDR1 SGHDT and CDR2 YYEEEE. The CDR3 runs to 15 residues. CDR3 region: CASSFDLAIGYEQYF. The CDR3 DNA reads TGTGCCAGCAGCTTCGACCTAGCTATTGGTTACGAGCAGTACTTC.

The rearrangement joins TRBV19 to TRBJ2-3, with D possibly being TRBD1 (5 bases). This CDR3 spans 13 amino acids. Trimming left V 10 bases short and J 1 base short, with 12 bases between. Germline V gene sequence: CDR1 LNHDA, CDR2 SQIVND (reference sequence). CDR3 sequence (DNA): TGTGCCACCAAGACAGTACGCACAGATACGCAGTATTTT. Translating it yields CATKTVRTDTQYF.

V is TRBV9 and J is TRBJ2-1, with 8 nucleotides matching TRBD2. This CDR3 is built from 16 residues. Per germline, CDR1 SGDLS and CDR2 YYNGEE. V gave up 0 bases and J gave up 9 bases; unmatched junction bases: 11. DNA for the CDR3: TGTGCCAGCAGCGTAGTGGACGGGAGGGGGTACGGTGAGCAGTTCTTC. The encoded protein is CASSVVDGRGYGEQFF. The whole variable domain, filled in from reference TRBV9 and TRBJ2-1, reads DSGVTQTPKHLITATGQRVTLRCSPRSGDLSVYWYQQSLDQGLQFLIQYYNGEERAKGNILERFSAQQFPDLHSELNLSSLELGDSALYFCASSVVDGRGYGEQFFGPGTRLTVL.

This rearrangement joins TRBV25-1 to TRBJ1-6, with a weak D call TRBD1 (5 bases). CDR3 length: 16 amino acids. Germline V gene data show CDR1 as MGHDK and CDR2 as SYGVNS. Trimming cost V 1 base and J 9 bases, with 16 bases left between them. Written as DNA, the CDR3 is TGTGCCAGCAGTGAATCCGGTTTACGGGGGTTTTCACCCCTCCACTTT. It codes for CASSESGLRGFSPLHF.

The V gene is TRBV11-2, the J gene TRBJ2-5; 7 positions agree with TRBD2. V was pared by 2 bases and J by 5 bases, with 8 bases of the junction left unmatched. CDR3 length equals 15 residues. The germline V gene has CDR1 SGHAT and CDR2 FQNNGV. The CDR3 DNA is TGTGCCAGCAGCTTAAGTGGCGGGAGACCCGAGACCCAGTACTTC. Translated, it gives CASSLSGGRPETQYF.

The chain recombines TRBV28 with TRBJ2-2; 10 bases align to TRBD1. The CDR3 runs to 15 residues. Germline V CDR1 and CDR2: MDHEN, SYDVKM. The V gene end was trimmed by 6 bases and the J gene end by 5 bases; junction bases not matched to a gene: 6. The CDR3: CASRPDRGRTGELFF. In DNA form, the CDR3 reads TGTGCCAGCAGGCCCGACAGGGGGCGGACCGGGGAGCTGTTTTTT.

V is TRBV3-1 (or the pseudogene TRBV3-2) and J is TRBJ1-1, with TRBD1 identical over 7 bases. J gave up 4 bases and V 2 bases, and 7 bases lay outside the gene matches. Per the germline V gene, CDR1 is LGHDT and CDR2 is YNNKEL (reference sequence). This CDR3 has 15 amino acids. CDR3 sequence reads: CASSQPRTGGTEAFF. DNA for the CDR3: TGTGCCAGCAGCCAACCCAGGACAGGCGGCACTGAAGCTTTCTTT.

The chain recombines TRBV19 with TRBJ2-1, with D possibly matching TRBD1 (5 bases). Trimming pared 6 bases from V and 6 bases from J, leaving 9 bases between. In germline, CDR1 is LNHDA, CDR2 SQIVND (reference sequence). The CDR3 runs to 12 residues. For the CDR3, the DNA is TGTGCCAGTAGGTCCAGGGTCAATGAGCAGTTCTTC. Its protein product is CASRSRVNEQFF.

The rearrangement joins TRBV9 to TRBJ2-6; TRBD2 is a possible D gene (5 bases). The ends were cut back, 3 bases at V and 0 bases at J, with 22 bases in the middle. CDR3 length: 20 residues. CDR1 and CDR2 (germline): SGDLS, YYNGEE. The CDR3 coding sequence is TGTGCCAGCAGCGCCCTCCCCCCGGGGTTAACAAGCTCTGGGGCCAACGTCCTGACTTTC. This sequence encodes CASSALPPGLTSSGANVLTF.

The chain carries TRBV6-5 and TRBJ1-2, with 10 positions matching TRBD1. The V and J ends lost 5 bases and 0 bases, in that order; junction bases with no gene match: 3. The CDR3 totals 15 residues. Germline V lookup: CDR1 MNHEY, CDR2 SVGAGI. CDR3 DNA: TGTGCCAGCAGTAAGGACAGGGGGACTAACTATGGCTACACCTTC. As protein: CASSKDRGTNYGYTF.

V usage is TRBV5-1 and J usage is TRBJ2-5, with D possibly being TRBD1 (5 bases). CDR1 and CDR2 from the germline V gene are SGHRS and YFSETQ. Trimming pared 2 bases from V and 4 bases from J, leaving 15 bases between. The CDR3 contains 15 residues. CDR3 protein: CASSFSAREVETQYF. CDR3 in DNA: TGCGCCAGCAGCTTTTCGGCCAGGGAAGTAGAGACCCAGTACTTC.

V and J are TRBV6-1 and TRBJ1-5; D gene ambiguous. This CDR3 has 15 residues. V was cut by 3 bases and J by 0 bases, with 9 bases left in between. Germline V CDR1 and CDR2: MNHNS, SASEGT. CDR3 residues: CASSDDVASNQPQHF. In DNA form, the CDR3 reads TGTGCCAGCAGTGATGATGTAGCTAGCAATCAGCCCCAGCATTTT.

Remarks on this clone: A junction end diverges from the germline sequence, so it may reflect a read error. The same CDR3 is also encoded by other DNA sequences in this sample. The rearrangement links TRBV5-1 to TRBJ2-1; tentative D call: TRBD2 (5 bases). Germline V gives CDR1 SGHRS, CDR2 YFSETQ. The CDR3 has 14 residues. Here the CDR3 reads CASSLGSSYNEQFF. CDR3 nucleotides: TGCGCCAGCAGTTTGGGGAGCTCCTACAATGAGCAGTTCTTC. Drawing the rest from reference TRBV5-1 and TRBJ2-1, the complete variable domain is KAGVTQTPRYLIKTRGQQVTLSCSPISGHRSVSWYQQTPGQGLQFLFEYFSETQRNKGNFPGRFSGRQFSNSRSEMNVSTLELGDSALYLCASSLGSSYNEQFFGPGTRLTVL.

V usage is TRBV5-1 and J usage is TRBJ2-3; D gene uncertain. The CDR3 consists of 18 residues. From germline, CDR1 is SGHRS and CDR2 YFSETQ. V was cut by 0 bases and J by 0 bases, with 17 bases left in between. This CDR3 reads CASSLAYAGTTSTDTQYF. In DNA, the CDR3 is TGCGCCAGCAGCTTGGCCTACGCAGGCACCACTAGCACAGATACGCAGTATTTT. Based on the CDR3 plus reference TRBV5-1 and TRBJ2-3, the full variable domain is KAGVTQTPRYLIKTRGQQVTLSCSPISGHRSVSWYQQTPGQGLQFLFEYFSETQRNKGNFPGRFSGRQFSNSRSEMNVSTLELGDSALYLCASSLAYAGTTSTDTQYFGPGTRLTVL.

The rearrangement links TRBV24-1 to TRBJ2-3, with D unclear. From germline, CDR1 is KGHDR and CDR2 SFDVKD. The CDR3 runs to 14 residues. Trimming left V 5 bases short and J 4 bases short, with 12 bases between. CDR3 nucleotide sequence: TGTGCCACCAGTGGATCGAGGTTTGCAGATACGCAGTATTTT. As protein: CATSGSRFADTQYF.

This rearrangement joins TRBV7-9 to TRBJ2-5; D gene uncertain. Deletions cut 5 bases from V and 5 bases from J, with 12 bases between. The germline CDR1 and CDR2 sequences are SEHNR and FQNEAQ (reference sequence). The CDR3 is 13 amino acids. The CDR3 region is CASSPGLHETQYF. The CDR3 coding sequence is TGTGCCAGCAGCCCCGGGTTACACGAGACCCAGTACTTC.

The CDR3 nucleotides are TGCAGCGTTGAGGGCAGGATTTACGAGCAGTACGTC. Amino acids: CSVEGRIYEQYV. The chain uses TRBV29-1 and TRBJ2-7; the D is unclear. Germline values: CDR1 SQVTM, CDR2 ANQGSEA. The CDR3 length is 12 residues. V shed 3 bases and J shed 4 bases, with 10 bases lying between them.

The gene calls are TRBV2 and TRBJ1-6; no firm D call. V dropped 4 bases and J dropped 7 bases, with 14 bases sitting between them. Germline V gene sequence: CDR1 SNHLY, CDR2 FYNNEI. CDR3 length: 15 amino acids. CDR3: CASSVQQPPNSPLHF. The CDR3 DNA reads TGTGCCAGCAGTGTCCAACAACCCCCCAATTCACCCCTCCACTTT.

This clone was detected once. The rearrangement links TRBV30 to TRBJ1-1; D gene uncertain. There are 13 residues in the CDR3. V was cut by 0 bases and J by 3 bases, with 8 bases left in between. Germline lookup yields CDR1 GTSNPN and CDR2 SVGIG (reference sequence). The CDR3 sequence is CAWSVLWYTEAFF. DNA for the CDR3: TGTGCCTGGAGTGTACTGTGGTACACTGAAGCTTTCTTT.

The table lists this clone with a count of one. The chain recombines TRBV5-4 with TRBJ1-1; D might be TRBD1 (5 bases). Germline CDR1 SGHNT, CDR2 YYREEE (reference sequence). The CDR3 totals 16 residues. V dropped 1 base and J dropped 1 base, with 14 bases sitting between them. The CDR3 reads CASSLKLGEGNTEAFF. CDR3 DNA sequence: TGTGCCAGCAGCTTGAAATTGGGGGAGGGGAACACTGAAGCTTTCTTT.

The chain carries TRBV4-1 and TRBJ1-1; 8 nucleotides agree with TRBD1. Trimming at V came to 5 bases and at J to 7 bases, leaving 6 bases not matched to a gene. The germline gives CDR1 MGHRA, CDR2 YSYEKL. The CDR3 runs to 13 residues. For the CDR3, the DNA is TGCGCCAGCAGCTCAAACAGGGGGATTGAAGCTTTCTTT. Protein sequence: CASSSNRGIEAFF.